Listed below are T cell receptor beta chains from one sample, sequenced in a study of CD4 T cells in relation to SARS-CoV-2 and coronaviruses. The antigens of these receptors remain unknown. The protocol was immunoSEQ multiplex PCR, while the TCRdb copy is restricted to in-frame clones and leaves out a portion. There are roughly 31,000 clones in the sample; more than 70% occur only once, and roughly an eighth lies in the top ten. The sequenced sample was CD4+ T cells from PBMCs, cultured in vitro. The origin of the receptors is a human donor in good health. CDR3s include the opening cysteine and the closing phenylalanine or tryptophan. The order of the fields is clone size, J gene, V gene, CDR3 protein. Some rows have no size entry. The others give once, few or many, or a class for an expanded clone.

once | TRBJ1-4 | TRBV7-9 | CASSFDSRDEKLFF
. | TRBJ2-1 | TRBV9 | CASSVDQRGWDEQFF
. | TRBJ1-2 | TRBV28 | CASSLGNYGYTF
. | TRBJ2-5 | TRBV7-7 | CASSTESGSGETQYF
. | TRBJ1-4 | TRBV4-1 | CASSHAMDRGHDEKLFF
. | TRBJ2-1 | TRBV6-5 | CASSYSRDYHEQFF
. | TRBJ1-2 | TRBV29-1 | CSVVSQGDGYTF
. | TRBJ2-2 | TRBV4-3 | CASSQVGVKGNTGELFF
. | TRBJ2-1 | TRBV4-1 | CASSQGSGLAGRNEQFF
once | TRBJ1-5 | TRBV5-1 | CASSLGRDNQPQHF
few | TRBJ1-1 | TRBV7-9 | CASSFSGSHTEAFF
. | TRBJ1-1 | TRBV3-1/TRBV3-2 | CASSLESTGGEAFF
. | TRBJ1-6 | TRBV7-2 | CASSFESVGSPLHF
. | TRBJ2-2 | TRBV7-2 | CASSSLAGDYTGELFF
. | TRBJ2-7 | TRBV18 | CASSPPARVNYEQYF
. | TRBJ2-3 | TRBV30 | CAWSHHRDTQYF
. | TRBJ2-7 | TRBV10-3 | CAIMGSGEKNYEQYF
few | TRBJ1-3 | TRBV7-7 | CASSLTGASGNTIYF
. | TRBJ2-4 | TRBV30 | CAWSKILQQGLEGTQYF
. | TRBJ2-1 | TRBV5-4 | CASSSGLLSSYNEQFF
once | TRBJ1-2 | TRBV18 | CASSPPSIQATPWFYGYTF
once | TRBJ2-5 | TRBV27 | CASSSSGGVGETQYF
. | TRBJ1-2 | TRBV25-1 | CASSDSGWGYTF
. | TRBJ2-1 | TRBV7-2 | CASSLGVGGFYNEQFF
few | TRBJ1-4 | TRBV2 | CASKPQGNEKLFF
. | TRBJ2-3 | TRBV5-4 | CASRSQGTDTQYF
. | TRBJ1-5 | TRBV5-4 | CASSLQGSNQPQHF
. | TRBJ2-5 | TRBV2 | CASSEWGLVVETQYF
. | TRBJ1-1 | TRBV4-3 | CASSQVLGPGDTEAFF
. | TRBJ1-1 | TRBV5-6 | CASTYPRANTEAFF
. | TRBJ1-2 | TRBV6-5 | CASRGDGPTVGYTF
. | TRBJ2-3 | TRBV5-8 | CASSLVPTPSTDTQYF
. | TRBJ1-2 | TRBV4-2 | CASSQDQDLTVYGYTF
. | TRBJ1-2 | TRBV6-2/TRBV6-3 | CASSYPGQRGYTF
. | TRBJ1-2 | TRBV5-6 | CASSLERGPYGYTF
. | TRBJ2-3 | TRBV6-2/TRBV6-3 | CASSGTSGGVLGTDTQYF
. | TRBJ2-5 | TRBV19 | CASSGWGQRTETQYF
few | TRBJ2-5 | TRBV5-4 | CASSLVGGETQYF
. | TRBJ2-2 | TRBV19 | CASSTRPNTGELFF
. | TRBJ2-7 | TRBV29-1 | CSPGGDRTSYEQYF
. | TRBJ2-1 | TRBV12-5 | CASGLVLYRVHEQFF